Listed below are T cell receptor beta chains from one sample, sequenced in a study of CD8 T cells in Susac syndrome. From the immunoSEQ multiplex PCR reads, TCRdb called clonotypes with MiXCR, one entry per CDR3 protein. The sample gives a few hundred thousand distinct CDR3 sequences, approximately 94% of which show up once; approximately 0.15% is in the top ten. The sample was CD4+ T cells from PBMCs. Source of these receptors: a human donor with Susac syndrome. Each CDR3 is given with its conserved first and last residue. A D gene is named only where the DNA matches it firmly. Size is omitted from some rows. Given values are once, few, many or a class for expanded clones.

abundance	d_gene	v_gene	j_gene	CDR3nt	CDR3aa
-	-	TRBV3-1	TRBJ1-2	TGTGCCAGCAGCCAAGTGAATCGAGGCTACACCTTC	CASSQVNRGYTF
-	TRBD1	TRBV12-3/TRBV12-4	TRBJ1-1	TGTGCCAGCAGTTCACCGGGACAGGGGGCATGGGACACTGAAGCTTTCTTT	CASSSPGQGAWDTEAFF
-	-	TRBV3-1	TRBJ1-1	TGTGCCAGCAGCCAAGTGCAGGGAAACGAAGCTTTCTTT	CASSQVQGNEAFF
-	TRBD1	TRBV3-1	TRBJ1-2	TGTGCCAGCAGCCAGACAGGGACCTTCTATGGCTACACCTTC	CASSQTGTFYGYTF
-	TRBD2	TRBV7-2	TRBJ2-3	TGTGCCAGCAGCTTAGTACGGGCTAGCGGGGGAGGGACAGATACGCAGTATTTT	CASSLVRASGGGTDTQYF
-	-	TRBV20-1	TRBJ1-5	TGCAGTGCACTCCGACAGTCCAATCAGCCCCAGCATTTT	CSALRQSNQPQHF
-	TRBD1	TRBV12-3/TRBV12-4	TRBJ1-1	TGTGCCAGCAGTTCGACAGGGGCCGCGGGAGCTTTCTTT	CASSSTGAAGAFF
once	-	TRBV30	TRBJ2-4	TGTGCCTGGAGTCAGGTCCCCATGGCCAAAAACATTCAGTACTTC	CAWSQVPMAKNIQYF
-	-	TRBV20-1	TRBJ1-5	TGCAGTGCTACCCACAATCAGCCCCAGCATTTT	CSATHNQPQHF
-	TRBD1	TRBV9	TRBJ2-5	TGTGCCAGCAGTTCCTATACCAACAGGGGCGTCCAGACCCAGTACTTC	CASSSYTNRGVQTQYF
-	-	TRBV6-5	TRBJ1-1	TGTGCCAGCAGACGACCGTCCATGAACACTGAAGCTTTCTTT	CASRRPSMNTEAFF
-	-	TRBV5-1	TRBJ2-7	TGCGCCAGCAGCTTGGAAGTCGGCAGCTCCTACGAGCAGTACTTC	CASSLEVGSSYEQYF